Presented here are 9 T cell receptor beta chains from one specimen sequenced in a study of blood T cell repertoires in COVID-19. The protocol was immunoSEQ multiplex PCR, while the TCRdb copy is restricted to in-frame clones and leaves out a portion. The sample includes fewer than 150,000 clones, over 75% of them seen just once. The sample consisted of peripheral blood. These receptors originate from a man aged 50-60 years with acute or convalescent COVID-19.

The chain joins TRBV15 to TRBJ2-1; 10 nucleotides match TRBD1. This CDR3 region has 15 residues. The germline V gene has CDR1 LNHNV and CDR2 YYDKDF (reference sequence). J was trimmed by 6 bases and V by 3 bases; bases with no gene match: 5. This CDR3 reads CATSRGGTGANEQFF. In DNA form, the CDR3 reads TGTGCCACCAGCAGGGGTGGGACAGGGGCCAATGAGCAGTTCTTC. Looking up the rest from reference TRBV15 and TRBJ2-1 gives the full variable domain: DAMVIQNPRYQVTQFGKPVTLSCSQTLNHNVMYWYQQKSSQAPKLLFHYYDKDFNNEADTPDNFQSRRPNTSFCFLDIRSPGLGDTAMYLCATSRGGTGANEQFFGPGTRLTVL.

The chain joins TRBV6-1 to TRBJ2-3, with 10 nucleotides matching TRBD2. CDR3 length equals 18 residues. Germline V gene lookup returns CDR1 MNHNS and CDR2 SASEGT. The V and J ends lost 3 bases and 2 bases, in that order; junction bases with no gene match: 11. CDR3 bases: TGTGCCAGCAGTGACAGTCGGACTAGCGGAGCCTTCACAGATACGCAGTATTTT. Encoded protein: CASSDSRTSGAFTDTQYF.

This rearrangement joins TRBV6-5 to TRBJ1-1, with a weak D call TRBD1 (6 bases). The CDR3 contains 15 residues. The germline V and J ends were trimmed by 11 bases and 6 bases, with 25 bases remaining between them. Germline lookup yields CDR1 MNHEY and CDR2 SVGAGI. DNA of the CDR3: TGTGCCGCCCGGGGGGCGGGGGGATACTACGCTGAAGCTTTCTTT. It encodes CAARGAGGYYAEAFF.

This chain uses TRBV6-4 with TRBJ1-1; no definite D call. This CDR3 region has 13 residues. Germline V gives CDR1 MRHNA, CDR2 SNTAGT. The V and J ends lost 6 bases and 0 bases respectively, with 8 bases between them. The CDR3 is CASSFEVNTEAFF. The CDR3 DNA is TGTGCCAGCAGCTTCGAGGTGAACACTGAAGCTTTCTTT.

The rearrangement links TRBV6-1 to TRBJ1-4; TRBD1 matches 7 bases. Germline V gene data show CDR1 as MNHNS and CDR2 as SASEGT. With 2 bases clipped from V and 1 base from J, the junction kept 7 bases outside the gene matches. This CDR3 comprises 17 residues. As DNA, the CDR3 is TGTGCCAGCAGTGAATTACAGGGGCCAATAACTAATGAAAAACTGTTTTTT. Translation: CASSELQGPITNEKLFF.

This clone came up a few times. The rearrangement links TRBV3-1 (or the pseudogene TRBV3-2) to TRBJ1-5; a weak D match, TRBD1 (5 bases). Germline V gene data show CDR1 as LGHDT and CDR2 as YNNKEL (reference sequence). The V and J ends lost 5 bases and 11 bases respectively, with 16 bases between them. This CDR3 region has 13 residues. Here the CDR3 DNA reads TGTGCCAGCAGCTCGCTCGGAGGGGAGGCCCAGCATTTT. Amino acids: CASSSLGGEAQHF.

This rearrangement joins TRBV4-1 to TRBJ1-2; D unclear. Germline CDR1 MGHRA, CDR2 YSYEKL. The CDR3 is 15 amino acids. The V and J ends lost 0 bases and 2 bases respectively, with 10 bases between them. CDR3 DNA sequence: TGCGCCAGCAGCCAAGATGGGCGCGAGAACTATGGCTACACCTTC. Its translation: CASSQDGRENYGYTF.

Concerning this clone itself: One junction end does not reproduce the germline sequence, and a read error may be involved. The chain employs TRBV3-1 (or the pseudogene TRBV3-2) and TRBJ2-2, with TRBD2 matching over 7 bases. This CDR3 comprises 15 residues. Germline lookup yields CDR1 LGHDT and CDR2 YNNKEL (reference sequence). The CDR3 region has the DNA TGTGCCAGCAGCCAAGAACTAGCGAACGCCGGGGAGCTGTTTTTT. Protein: CASSQELANAGELFF.

This CDR3 reads CASSYSDTGLELFF. The CDR3 DNA follows: TGTGCCAGCAGTTACTCCGATACGGGGTTGGAGCTGTTTTTT. The J gene is TRBJ2-2, the V gene TRBV6-5; D might be TRBD2 (5 bases). The CDR3 consists of 14 residues. Germline lookup yields CDR1 MNHEY and CDR2 SVGAGI. V dropped 0 bases and J dropped 10 bases, with 12 bases sitting between them.